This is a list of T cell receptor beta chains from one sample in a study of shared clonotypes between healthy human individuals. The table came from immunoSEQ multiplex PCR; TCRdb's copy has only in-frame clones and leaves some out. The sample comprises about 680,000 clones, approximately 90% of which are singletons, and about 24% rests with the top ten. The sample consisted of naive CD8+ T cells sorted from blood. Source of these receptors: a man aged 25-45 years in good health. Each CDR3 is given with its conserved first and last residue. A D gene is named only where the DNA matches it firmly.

CASSAESNEQFF TGTGCCAGCAGTGCAGAGTCCAATGAGCAGTTCTTC TRBJ2-1 NA TRBV28
CASSVAISNSYEQYF TGTGCCAGCAGCGTAGCCATATCTAACTCCTACGAGCAGTACTTC TRBJ2-7 NA TRBV9
CASSATGGRNEKLFF TGTGCCAGCAGCGCGACAGGGGGCCGGAATGAAAAACTGTTTTTT TRBJ1-4 TRBD1 TRBV6-5
CASSLLEGALEQFF TGCGCCAGCAGCTTGCTGGAGGGGGCCTTGGAGCAGTTCTTC TRBJ2-1 NA TRBV5-1
CASSPYGLSTDTQYF TGTGCCAGCAGCCCGTACGGCCTTAGCACAGATACGCAGTATTTT TRBJ2-3 NA TRBV7-8
CASSPRTTGASSTNEQFF TGTGCCAGCTCACCCCGGACGACCGGGGCATCGTCGACCAATGAGCAGTTCTTC TRBJ2-1 NA TRBV18
CASSQDRGDSGNTIYF TGCGCCAGCAGCCAGGACAGGGGAGACTCTGGAAACACCATATATTTT TRBJ1-3 TRBD1 TRBV4-3
CASSQSGKHGYTF TGTGCCAGCAGCCAGTCAGGGAAACATGGCTACACCTTC TRBJ1-2 NA TRBV5-6
CASCYRGETQYF TGTGCCAGCTGCTACCGAGGGGAGACCCAGTACTTC TRBJ2-5 NA TRBV25-1
CASSDQGQGVFEQFF TGTGCCAGCAGTGATCAGGGACAGGGCGTTTTTGAGCAGTTCTTC TRBJ2-1 TRBD1 TRBV6-1
CASSLLAGVGETQYF TGTGCCAGCAGCTTATTGGCAGGGGTTGGAGAGACCCAGTACTTC TRBJ2-5 NA TRBV11-2
CASSQEPAGGFDEQFF TGCGCCAGCAGCCAAGAGCCGGCAGGTGGATTCGATGAGCAGTTCTTC TRBJ2-1 NA TRBV4-3
CASSISGQAYEQYF TGTGCCAGTAGTATCTCCGGACAGGCCTACGAGCAGTACTTC TRBJ2-7 TRBD1 TRBV19
CASSQEATGTVNTEAFF TGCGCCAGCAGCCAAGAGGCCACCGGGACAGTGAACACTGAAGCTTTCTTT TRBJ1-1 TRBD1 TRBV4-1